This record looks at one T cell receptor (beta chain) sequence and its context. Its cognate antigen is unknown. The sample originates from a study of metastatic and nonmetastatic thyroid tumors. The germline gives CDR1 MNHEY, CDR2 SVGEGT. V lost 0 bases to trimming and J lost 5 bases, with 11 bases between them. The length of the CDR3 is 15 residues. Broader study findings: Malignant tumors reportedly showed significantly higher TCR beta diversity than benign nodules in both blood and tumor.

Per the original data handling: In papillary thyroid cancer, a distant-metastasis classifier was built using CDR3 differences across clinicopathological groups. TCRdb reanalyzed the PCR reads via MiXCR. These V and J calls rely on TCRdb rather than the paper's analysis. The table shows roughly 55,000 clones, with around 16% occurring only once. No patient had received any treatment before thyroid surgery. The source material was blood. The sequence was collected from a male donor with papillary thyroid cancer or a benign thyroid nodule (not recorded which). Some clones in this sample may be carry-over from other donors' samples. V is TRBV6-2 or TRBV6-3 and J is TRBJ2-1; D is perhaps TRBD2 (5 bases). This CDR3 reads CASSYSNTRNNEQFF. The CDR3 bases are TGTGCCAGCAGTTACTCGAATACTAGGAACAATGAGCAGTTCTTC.